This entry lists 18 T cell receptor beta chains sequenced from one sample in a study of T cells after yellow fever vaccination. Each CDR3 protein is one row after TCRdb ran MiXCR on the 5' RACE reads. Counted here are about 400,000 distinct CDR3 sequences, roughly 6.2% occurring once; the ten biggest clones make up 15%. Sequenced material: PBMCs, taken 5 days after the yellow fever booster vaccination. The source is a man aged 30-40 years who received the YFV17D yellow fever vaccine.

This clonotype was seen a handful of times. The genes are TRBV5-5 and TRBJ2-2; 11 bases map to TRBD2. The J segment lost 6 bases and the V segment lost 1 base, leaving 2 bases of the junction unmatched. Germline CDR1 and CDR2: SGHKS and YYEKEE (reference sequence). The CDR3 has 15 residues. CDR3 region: CASSLTSGSAGELFF. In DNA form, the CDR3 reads TGTGCCAGCAGCTTGACTAGCGGGAGTGCCGGGGAGCTGTTTTTT.

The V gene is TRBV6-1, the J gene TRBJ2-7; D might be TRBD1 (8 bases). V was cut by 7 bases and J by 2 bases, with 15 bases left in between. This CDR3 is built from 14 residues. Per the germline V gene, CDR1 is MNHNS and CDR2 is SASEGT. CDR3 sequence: CASTDRGGTYEQYF. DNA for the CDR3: TGTGCCAGCACTGACAGGGGAGGGACCTACGAGCAGTACTTC.

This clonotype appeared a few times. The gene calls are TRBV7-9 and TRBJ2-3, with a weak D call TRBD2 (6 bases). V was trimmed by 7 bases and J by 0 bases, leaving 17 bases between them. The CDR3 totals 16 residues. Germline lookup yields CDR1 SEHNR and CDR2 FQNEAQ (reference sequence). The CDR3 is CASTTPSESSTDTQYF. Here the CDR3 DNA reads TGTGCCAGCACTACCCCTAGCGAATCTAGCACAGATACGCAGTATTTT. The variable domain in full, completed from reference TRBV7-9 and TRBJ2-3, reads DTGVSQNPRHKITKRGQNVTFRCDPISEHNRLYWYRQTLGQGPEFLTYFQNEAQLEKSRLLSDRFSAERPKGSFSTLEIQRTEQGDSAMYLCASTTPSESSTDTQYFGPGTRLTVL.

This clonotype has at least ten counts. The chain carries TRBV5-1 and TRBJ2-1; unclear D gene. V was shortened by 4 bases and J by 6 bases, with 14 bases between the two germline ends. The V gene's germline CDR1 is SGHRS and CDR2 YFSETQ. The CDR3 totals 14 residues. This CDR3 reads CASSPVTVVNEQFF. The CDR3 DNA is TGCGCCAGCAGCCCGGTTACGGTGGTCAATGAGCAGTTCTTC.

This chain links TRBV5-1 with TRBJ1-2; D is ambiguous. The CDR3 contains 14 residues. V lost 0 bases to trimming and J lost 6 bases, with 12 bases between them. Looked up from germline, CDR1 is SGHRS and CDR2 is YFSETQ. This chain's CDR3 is CASSLGGASHGYTF. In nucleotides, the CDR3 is TGCGCCAGCAGCTTGGGAGGAGCTTCCCATGGCTACACCTTC.

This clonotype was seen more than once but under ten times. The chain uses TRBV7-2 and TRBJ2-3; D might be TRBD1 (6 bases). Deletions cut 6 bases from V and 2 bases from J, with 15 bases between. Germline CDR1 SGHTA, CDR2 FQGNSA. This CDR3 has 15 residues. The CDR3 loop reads CASRPPGQVTDTQYF. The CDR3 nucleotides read TGTGCCAGCAGGCCACCGGGACAAGTCACAGATACGCAGTATTTT.

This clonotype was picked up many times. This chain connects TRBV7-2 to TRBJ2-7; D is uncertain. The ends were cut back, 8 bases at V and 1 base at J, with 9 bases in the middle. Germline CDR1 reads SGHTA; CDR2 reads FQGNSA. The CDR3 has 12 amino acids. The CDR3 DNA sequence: TGTGCCAGCGCCAGGCTTTCCTACGAGCAGTACTTC. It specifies CASARLSYEQYF.

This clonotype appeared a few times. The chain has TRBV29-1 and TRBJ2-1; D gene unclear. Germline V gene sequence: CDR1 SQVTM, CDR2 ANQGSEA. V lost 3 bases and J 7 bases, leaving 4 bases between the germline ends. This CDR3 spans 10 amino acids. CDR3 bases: TGCAGCGTTGACGGAAATGAGCAGTTCTTC. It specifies CSVDGNEQFF.

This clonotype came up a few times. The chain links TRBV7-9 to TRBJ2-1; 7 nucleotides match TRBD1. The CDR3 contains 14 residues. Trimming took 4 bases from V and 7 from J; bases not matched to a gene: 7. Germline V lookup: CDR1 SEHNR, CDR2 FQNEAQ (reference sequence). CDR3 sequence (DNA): TGTGCCAGCAGCTCTGACAGGGAATCAAATGAGCAGTTCTTC. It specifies CASSSDRESNEQFF. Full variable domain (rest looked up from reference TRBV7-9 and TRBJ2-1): DTGVSQNPRHKITKRGQNVTFRCDPISEHNRLYWYRQTLGQGPEFLTYFQNEAQLEKSRLLSDRFSAERPKGSFSTLEIQRTEQGDSAMYLCASSSDRESNEQFFGPGTRLTVL.

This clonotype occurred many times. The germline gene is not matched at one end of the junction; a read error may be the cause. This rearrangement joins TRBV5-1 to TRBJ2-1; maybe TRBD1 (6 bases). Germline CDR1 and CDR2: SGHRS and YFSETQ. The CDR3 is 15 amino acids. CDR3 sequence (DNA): TGCGCCAGCAGTTTGGCCGGGACATTGCCGAACGGGCAGTTCTTC. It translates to CASSLAGTLPNGQFF.

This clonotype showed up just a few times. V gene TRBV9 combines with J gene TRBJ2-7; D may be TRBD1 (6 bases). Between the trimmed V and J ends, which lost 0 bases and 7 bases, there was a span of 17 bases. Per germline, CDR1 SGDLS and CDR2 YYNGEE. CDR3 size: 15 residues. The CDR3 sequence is CASSVGSSGANEQYF. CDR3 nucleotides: TGTGCCAGCAGCGTAGGATCGTCAGGGGCTAATGAGCAGTACTTC.

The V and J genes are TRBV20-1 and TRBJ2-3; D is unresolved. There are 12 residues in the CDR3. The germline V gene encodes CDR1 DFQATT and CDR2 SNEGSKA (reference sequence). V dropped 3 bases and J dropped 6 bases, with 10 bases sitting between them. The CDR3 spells CSASGPLDTQYF. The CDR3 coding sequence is TGCAGTGCTAGCGGACCTCTGGATACGCAGTATTTT.

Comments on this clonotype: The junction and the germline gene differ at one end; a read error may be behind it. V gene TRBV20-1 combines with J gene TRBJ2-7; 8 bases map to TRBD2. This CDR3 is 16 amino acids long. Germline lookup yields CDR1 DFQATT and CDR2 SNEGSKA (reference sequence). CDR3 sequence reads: CCARGIERELSYEQYF. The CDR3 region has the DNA TGCTGTGCTAGGGGGATAGAGCGGGAGTTATCCTACGAGCAGTACTTC.

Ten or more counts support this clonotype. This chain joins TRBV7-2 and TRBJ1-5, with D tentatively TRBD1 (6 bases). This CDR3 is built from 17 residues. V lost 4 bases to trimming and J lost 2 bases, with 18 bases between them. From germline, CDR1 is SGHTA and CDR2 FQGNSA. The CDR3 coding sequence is TGTGCCAGCAGCTCCACCTGGGGGTCAGGGGGCAATCAGCCCCAGCATTTT. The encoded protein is CASSSTWGSGGNQPQHF.

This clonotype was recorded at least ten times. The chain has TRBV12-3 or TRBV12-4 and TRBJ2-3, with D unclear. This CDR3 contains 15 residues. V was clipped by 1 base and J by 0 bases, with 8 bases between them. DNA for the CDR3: TGTGCCAGCAGTTTAGGAGTCGGAAGCACAGATACGCAGTATTTT. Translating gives CASSLGVGSTDTQYF.

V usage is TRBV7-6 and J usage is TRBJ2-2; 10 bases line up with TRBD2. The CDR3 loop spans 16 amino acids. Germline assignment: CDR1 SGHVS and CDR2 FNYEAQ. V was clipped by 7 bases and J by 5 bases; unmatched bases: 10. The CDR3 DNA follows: TGTGCCAGCACCAACCCCAGCGGGAGGGGTACCGGGGAGCTGTTTTTT. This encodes CASTNPSGRGTGELFF.

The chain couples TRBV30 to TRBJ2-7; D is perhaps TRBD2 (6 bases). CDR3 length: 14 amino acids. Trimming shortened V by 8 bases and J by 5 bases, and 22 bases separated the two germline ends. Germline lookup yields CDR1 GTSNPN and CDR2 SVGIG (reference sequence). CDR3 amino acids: CAGGLDSVRDEQYF. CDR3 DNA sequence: TGTGCCGGGGGACTGGATTCGGTACGGGACGAGCAGTACTTC.

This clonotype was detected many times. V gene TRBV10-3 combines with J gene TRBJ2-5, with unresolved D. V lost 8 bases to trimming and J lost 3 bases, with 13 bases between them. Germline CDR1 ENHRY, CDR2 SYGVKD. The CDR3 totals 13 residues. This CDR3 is CAIGGFPEETQYF. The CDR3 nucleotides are TGTGCCATCGGTGGTTTCCCCGAAGAGACCCAGTACTTC.